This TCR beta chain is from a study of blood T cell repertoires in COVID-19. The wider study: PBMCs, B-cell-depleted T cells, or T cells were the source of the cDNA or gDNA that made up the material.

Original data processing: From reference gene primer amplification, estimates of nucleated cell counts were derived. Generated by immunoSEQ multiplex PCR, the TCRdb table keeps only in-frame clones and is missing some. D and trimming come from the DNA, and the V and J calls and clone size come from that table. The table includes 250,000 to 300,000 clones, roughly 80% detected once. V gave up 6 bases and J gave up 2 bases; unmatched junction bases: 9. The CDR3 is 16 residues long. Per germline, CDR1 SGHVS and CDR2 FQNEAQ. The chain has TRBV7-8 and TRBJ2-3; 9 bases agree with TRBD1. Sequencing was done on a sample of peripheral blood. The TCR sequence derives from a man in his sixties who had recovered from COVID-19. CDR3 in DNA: TGTGCCAGCAGGAAGATCCGGGACAGGGACACAGATACGCAGTATTTT. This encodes CASRKIRDRDTDTQYF.